Detailed here is one TCR beta chain. Its antigen remains unidentified. The data were taken from a study of STAT5B mutations in CD4+ large granular lymphocyte leukemia. Broader study findings: TRBV06-family usage was enriched in top patient clones (8/27) versus controls (2/35). CD4-sorted patient repertoires seemed more clonal than healthy CD4+ repertoires.

The CDR3 covers 13 residues. The germline V gene has CDR1 MDHEN and CDR2 SYDVKM. Trimming left V 6 bases short and J 7 bases short, with 15 bases between. The assay was run at survey level. Profiling relied on immunoSEQ multiplex PCR, and the TCRdb table lists in-frame clones only, not all of them. The sample yields just over 40,000 clones, 65% to 85% seen once. The sample comprised CD4+ T cells from blood buffy coats. The receptor's source is a human donor in good health. The chain couples TRBV28 to TRBJ2-5; D call uncertain. The CDR3 bases are TGTGCCAGCAGCCCGGAGAGGATGGGGACCCAGTACTTC. Its translation is CASSPERMGTQYF. Using reference TRBV28 and TRBJ2-5 for the parts outside the CDR3, the full variable domain is DVKVTQSSRYLVKRTGEKVFLECVQDMDHENMFWYRQDPGLGLRLIYFSYDVKMKEKGDIPEGYSVSREKKERFSLILESASTNQTSMYLCASSPERMGTQYFGPGTRLLVL.